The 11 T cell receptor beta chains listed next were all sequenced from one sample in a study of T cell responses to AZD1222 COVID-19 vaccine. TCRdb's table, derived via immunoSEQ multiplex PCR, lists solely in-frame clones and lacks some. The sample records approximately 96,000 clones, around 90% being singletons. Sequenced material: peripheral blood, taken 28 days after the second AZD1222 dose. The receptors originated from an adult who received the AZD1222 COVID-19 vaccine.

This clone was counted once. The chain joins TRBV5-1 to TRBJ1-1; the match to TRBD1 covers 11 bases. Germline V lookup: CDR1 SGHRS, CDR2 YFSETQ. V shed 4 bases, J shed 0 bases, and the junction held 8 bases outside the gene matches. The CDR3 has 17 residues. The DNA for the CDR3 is TGCGCCAGCAGCCCGGGACAGGGGGTTTTCATGAACACTGAAGCTTTCTTT. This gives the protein CASSPGQGVFMNTEAFF.

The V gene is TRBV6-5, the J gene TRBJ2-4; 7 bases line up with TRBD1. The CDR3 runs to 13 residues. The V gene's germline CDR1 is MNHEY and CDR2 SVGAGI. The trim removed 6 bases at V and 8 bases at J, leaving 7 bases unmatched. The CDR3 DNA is TGTGCCAGCAGACCGGGACAGACGGACATTCAGTACTTC. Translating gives CASRPGQTDIQYF.

The CDR3 DNA is TGCGCCAGCAGCTTGGACAGGGGAAATGAAAAACTGTTTTTT. This codes for CASSLDRGNEKLFF. The chain links TRBV5-1 to TRBJ1-4; 7 nucleotides align to TRBD1. V lost 0 bases, J lost 5 bases, and 1 base stayed unmatched. Germline V lookup: CDR1 SGHRS, CDR2 YFSETQ. The CDR3 is made up of 14 amino acids.

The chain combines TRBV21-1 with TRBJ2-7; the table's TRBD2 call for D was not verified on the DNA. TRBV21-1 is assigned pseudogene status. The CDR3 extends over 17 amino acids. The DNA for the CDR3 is TGTGCCAGCAGCCCGCATAAACTGGAGGTCTGGCCCTACGAGCAGTACTTC. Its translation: CASSPHKLEVWPYEQYF.

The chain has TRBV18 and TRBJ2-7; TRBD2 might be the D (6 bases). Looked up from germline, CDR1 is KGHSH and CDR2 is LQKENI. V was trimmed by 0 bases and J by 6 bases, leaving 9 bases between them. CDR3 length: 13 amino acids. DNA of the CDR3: TGTGCCAGCTCACCACCCGGGGGTGGCGAGCAGTACTTC. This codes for CASSPPGGGEQYF.

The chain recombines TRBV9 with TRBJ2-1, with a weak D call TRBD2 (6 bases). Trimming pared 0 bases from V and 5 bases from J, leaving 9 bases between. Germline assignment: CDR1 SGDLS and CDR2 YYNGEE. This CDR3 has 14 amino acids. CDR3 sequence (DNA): TGTGCCAGCAGCGTAGAAGGAGGGGACAATGAGCAGTTCTTC. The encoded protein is CASSVEGGDNEQFF. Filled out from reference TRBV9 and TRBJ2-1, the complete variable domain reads DSGVTQTPKHLITATGQRVTLRCSPRSGDLSVYWYQQSLDQGLQFLIQYYNGEERAKGNILERFSAQQFPDLHSELNLSSLELGDSALYFCASSVEGGDNEQFFGPGTRLTVL.

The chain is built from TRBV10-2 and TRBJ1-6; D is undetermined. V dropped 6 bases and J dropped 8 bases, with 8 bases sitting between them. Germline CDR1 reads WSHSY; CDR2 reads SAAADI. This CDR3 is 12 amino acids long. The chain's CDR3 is CASSRGDSPLHF. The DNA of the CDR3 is TGCGCCAGCAGCCGGGGAGATTCACCCCTCCACTTT.

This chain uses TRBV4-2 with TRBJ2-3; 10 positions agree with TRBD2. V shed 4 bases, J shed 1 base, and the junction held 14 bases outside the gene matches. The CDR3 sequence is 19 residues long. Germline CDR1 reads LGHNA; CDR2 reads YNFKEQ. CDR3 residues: CASSLHLAGEGGGTDTQYF. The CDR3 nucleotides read TGTGCCAGCAGCCTCCACCTAGCGGGAGAAGGAGGAGGCACAGATACGCAGTATTTT.

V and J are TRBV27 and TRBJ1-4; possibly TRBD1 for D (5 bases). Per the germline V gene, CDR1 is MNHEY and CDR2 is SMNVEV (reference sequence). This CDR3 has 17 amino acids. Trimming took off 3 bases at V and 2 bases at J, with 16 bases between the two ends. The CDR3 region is CASSFNNRFTTNEKLFF. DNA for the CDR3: TGTGCCAGCAGTTTCAACAACAGGTTTACGACTAATGAAAAACTGTTTTTT. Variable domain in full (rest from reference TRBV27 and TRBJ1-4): EAQVTQNPRYLITVTGKKLTVTCSQNMNHEYMSWYRQDPGLGLRQIYYSMNVEVTDKGDVPEGYKVSRKEKRNFPLILESPSPNQTSLYFCASSFNNRFTTNEKLFFGSGTQLSVL.

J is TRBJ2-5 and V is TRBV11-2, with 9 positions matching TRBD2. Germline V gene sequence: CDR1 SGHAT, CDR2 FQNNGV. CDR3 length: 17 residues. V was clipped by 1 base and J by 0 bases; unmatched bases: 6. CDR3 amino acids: CASSLGLAGPNQETQYF. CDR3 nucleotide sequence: TGTGCCAGCAGCTTAGGGCTAGCGGGACCTAACCAAGAGACCCAGTACTTC.

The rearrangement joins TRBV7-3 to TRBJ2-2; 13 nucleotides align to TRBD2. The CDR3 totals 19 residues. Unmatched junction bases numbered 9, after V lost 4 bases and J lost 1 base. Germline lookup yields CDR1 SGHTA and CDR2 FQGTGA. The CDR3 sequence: CASSSRTSGSVLNTGELFF. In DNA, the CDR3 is TGTGCCAGCAGCTCAAGGACTAGCGGGAGCGTATTGAACACCGGGGAGCTGTTTTTT.